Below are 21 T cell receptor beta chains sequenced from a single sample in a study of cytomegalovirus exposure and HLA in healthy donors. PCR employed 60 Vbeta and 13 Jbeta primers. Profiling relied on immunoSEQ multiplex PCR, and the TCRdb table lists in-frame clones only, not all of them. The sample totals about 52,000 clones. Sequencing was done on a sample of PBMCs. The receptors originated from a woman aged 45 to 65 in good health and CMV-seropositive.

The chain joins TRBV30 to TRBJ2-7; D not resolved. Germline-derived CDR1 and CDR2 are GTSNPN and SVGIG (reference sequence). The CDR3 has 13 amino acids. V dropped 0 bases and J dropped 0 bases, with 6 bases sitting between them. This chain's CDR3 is CAWSVASSYEQYF. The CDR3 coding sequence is TGTGCCTGGAGTGTCGCTAGCTCCTACGAGCAGTACTTC.

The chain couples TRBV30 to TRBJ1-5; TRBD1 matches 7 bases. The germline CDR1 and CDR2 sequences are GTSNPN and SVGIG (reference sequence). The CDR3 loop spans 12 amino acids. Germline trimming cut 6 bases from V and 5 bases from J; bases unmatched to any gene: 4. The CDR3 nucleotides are TGTGCCTGCGGACAGGCGTATCAGCCCCAGCATTTT. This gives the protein CACGQAYQPQHF. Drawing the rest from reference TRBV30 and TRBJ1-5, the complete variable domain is SQTIHQWPATLVQPVGSPLSLECTVEGTSNPNLYWYRQAAGRGLQLLFYSVGIGQISSEVPQNLSASRPQDRQFILSSKKLLLSDSGFYLCACGQAYQPQHFGDGTRLSIL.

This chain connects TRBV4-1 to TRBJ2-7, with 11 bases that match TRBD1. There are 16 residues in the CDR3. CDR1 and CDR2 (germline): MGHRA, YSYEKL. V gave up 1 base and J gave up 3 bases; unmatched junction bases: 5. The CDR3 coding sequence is TGCGCCAGCAGCCAAGGACCCGGGACAGGGGGCTACGAGCAGTACTTC. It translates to CASSQGPGTGGYEQYF.

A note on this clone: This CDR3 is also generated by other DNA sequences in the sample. In DNA, the CDR3 is TGTGCCAGCAGTTACTCCGGACAGTACGAGCAGTACTTC. This sequence encodes CASSYSGQYEQYF. The chain joins TRBV6-5 to TRBJ2-7, with D possibly TRBD1 on 6 matching bases. This CDR3 is built from 13 residues. CDR1 and CDR2 (germline): MNHEY, SVGAGI. Trimming removed 0 bases at V and 4 bases at J, with 7 bases between.

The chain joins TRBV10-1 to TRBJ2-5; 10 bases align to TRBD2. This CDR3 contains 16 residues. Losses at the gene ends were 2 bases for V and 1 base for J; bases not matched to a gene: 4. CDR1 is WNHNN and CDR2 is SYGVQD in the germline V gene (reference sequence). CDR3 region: CASSEGSSGSQETQYF. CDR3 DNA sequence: TGCGCCAGCAGTGAGGGCTCTAGCGGGAGCCAAGAGACCCAGTACTTC.

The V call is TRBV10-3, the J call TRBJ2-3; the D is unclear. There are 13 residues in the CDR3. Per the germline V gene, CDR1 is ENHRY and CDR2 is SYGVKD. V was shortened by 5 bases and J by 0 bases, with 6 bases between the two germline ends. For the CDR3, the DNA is TGTGCCATCAGTCCGGTTAGCACAGATACGCAGTATTTT. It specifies CAISPVSTDTQYF.

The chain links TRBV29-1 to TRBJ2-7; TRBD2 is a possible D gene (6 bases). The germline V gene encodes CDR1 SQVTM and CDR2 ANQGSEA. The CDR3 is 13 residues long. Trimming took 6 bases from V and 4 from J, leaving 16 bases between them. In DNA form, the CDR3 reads TGCAGCGTAATTTCCGCCGGGGGATACGAGCAGTACTTC. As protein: CSVISAGGYEQYF.

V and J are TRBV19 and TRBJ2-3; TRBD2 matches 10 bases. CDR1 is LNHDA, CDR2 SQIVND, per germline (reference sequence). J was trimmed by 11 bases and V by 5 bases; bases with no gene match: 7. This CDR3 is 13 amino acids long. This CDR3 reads CASSFEREGLQYF. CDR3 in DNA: TGTGCCAGTAGTTTTGAGCGGGAGGGCCTGCAGTATTTT.

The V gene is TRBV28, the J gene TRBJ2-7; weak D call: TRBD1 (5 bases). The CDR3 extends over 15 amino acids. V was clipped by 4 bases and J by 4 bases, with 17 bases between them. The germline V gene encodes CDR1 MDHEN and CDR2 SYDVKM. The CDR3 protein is CASSSTGLTAYEQYF. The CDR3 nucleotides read TGTGCCAGCAGTTCCACGGGCTTGACAGCTTACGAGCAGTACTTC.

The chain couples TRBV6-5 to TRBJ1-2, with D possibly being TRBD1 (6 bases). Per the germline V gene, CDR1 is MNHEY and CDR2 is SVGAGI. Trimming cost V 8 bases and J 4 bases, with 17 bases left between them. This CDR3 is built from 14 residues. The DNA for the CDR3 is TGTGCCAGCTGCGGGGGGGCCTGGGGCTATGGCTACACCTTC. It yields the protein CASCGGAWGYGYTF.

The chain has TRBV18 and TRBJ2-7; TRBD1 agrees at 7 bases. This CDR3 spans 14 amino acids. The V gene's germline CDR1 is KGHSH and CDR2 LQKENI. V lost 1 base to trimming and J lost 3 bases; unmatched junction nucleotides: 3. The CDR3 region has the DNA TGTGCCAGCTCACCACGGCAGGGGGACTACGAGCAGTACTTC. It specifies CASSPRQGDYEQYF.

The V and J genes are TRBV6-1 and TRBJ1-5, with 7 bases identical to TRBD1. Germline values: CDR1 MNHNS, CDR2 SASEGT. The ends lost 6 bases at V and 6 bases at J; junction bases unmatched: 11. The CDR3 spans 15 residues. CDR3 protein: CASRLQGSGRQPQHF. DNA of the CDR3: TGTGCCAGCAGATTACAGGGGAGCGGTCGTCAGCCCCAGCATTTT.

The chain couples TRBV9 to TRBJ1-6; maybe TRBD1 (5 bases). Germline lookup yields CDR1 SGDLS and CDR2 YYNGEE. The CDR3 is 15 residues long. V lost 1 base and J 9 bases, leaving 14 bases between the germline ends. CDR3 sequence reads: CASSVSPQGGSPLHF. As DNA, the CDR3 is TGTGCCAGCAGCGTAAGTCCCCAGGGCGGTTCACCCCTCCACTTT.

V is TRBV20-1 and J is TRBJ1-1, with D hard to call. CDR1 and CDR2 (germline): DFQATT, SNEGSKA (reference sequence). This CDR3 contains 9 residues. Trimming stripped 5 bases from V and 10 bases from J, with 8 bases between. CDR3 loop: CSALFGAFF. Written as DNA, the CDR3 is TGCAGTGCTCTATTCGGAGCTTTCTTT.

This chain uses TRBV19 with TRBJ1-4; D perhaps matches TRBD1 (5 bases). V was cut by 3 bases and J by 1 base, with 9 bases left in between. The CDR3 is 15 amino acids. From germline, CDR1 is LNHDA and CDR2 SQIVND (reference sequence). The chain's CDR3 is CASSISTGTNEKLFF. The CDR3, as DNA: TGTGCCAGTAGTATCAGCACAGGAACTAATGAAAAACTGTTTTTT.

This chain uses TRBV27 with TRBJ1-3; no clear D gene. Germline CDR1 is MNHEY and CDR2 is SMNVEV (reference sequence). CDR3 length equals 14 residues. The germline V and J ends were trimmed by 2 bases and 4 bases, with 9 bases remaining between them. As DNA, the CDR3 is TGTGCCAGCAGTTTACACTATGGAGGAAACACCATATATTTT. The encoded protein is CASSLHYGGNTIYF.

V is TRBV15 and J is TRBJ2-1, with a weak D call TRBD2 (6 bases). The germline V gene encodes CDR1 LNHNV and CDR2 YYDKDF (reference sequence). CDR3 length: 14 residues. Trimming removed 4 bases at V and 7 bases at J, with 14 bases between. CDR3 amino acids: CATSTRAGFNEQFF. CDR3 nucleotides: TGTGCCACCAGCACCAGGGCGGGGTTTAATGAGCAGTTCTTC.

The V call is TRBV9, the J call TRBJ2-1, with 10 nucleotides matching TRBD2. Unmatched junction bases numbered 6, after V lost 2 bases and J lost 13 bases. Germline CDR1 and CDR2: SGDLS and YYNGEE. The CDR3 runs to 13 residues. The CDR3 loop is CASSVGTSEAQFF. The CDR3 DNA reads TGTGCCAGCAGCGTTGGGACTAGCGAGGCCCAGTTCTTC. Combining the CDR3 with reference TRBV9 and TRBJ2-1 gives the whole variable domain DSGVTQTPKHLITATGQRVTLRCSPRSGDLSVYWYQQSLDQGLQFLIQYYNGEERAKGNILERFSAQQFPDLHSELNLSSLELGDSALYFCASSVGTSEAQFFGPGTRLTVL.

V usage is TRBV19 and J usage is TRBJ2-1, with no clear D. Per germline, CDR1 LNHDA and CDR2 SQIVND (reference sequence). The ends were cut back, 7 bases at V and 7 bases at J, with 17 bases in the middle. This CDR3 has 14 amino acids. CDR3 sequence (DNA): TGTGCCAGTACTCCGACCGGGTTGAGGAATGAGCAGTTCTTC. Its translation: CASTPTGLRNEQFF.

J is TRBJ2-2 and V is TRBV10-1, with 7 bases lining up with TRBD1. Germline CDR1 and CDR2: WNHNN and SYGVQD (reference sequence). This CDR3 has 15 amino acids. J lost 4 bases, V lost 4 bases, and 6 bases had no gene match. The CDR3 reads CASSVTGRGTGELFF. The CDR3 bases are TGCGCCAGCAGTGTGACAGGGCGCGGCACCGGGGAGCTGTTTTTT.

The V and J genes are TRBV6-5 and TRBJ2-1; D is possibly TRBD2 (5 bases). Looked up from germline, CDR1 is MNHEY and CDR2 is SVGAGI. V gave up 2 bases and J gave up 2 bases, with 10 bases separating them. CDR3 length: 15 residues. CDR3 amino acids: CASSYGGEPYNEQFF. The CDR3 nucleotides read TGTGCCAGCAGTTACGGAGGTGAGCCCTACAATGAGCAGTTCTTC.